A single sample is the source of the 32 T cell receptor beta chains below, sequenced in a study of regulatory T cells in long-lasting Graves disease. Time point indicated: persistent/refractory GD, antithyroid drugs over 5 years with positive TRAb. The TCR library was made from RNA extracted from PBMCs. CDR3 regions were amplified by Arm-PCR using iRepertoire HTBI primers to build TCR beta libraries. MiXCR was run by TCRdb on the multiplex PCR reads, yielding one entry per CDR3 protein. The sample includes 400,000 or so distinct CDR3 sequences, 23% of them seen just once. The specimen was peripheral blood mononuclear cells (PBMCs), collected when the disease was refractory, from a patient treated with antithyroid drugs. The receptors were gathered from a female donor with Graves disease.

In its sample, this clonotype was seen many times. V usage is TRBV24-1 and J usage is TRBJ1-2; maybe TRBD1 (6 bases). V lost 4 bases, J lost 4 bases, and 12 bases lay in between. The CDR3 is 14 amino acids. Germline assignment: CDR1 KGHDR and CDR2 SFDVKD. CDR3 DNA sequence: TGTGCCACCAGTGAAGACGGACAGATCTATGGCTACACCTTC. Its protein product is CATSEDGQIYGYTF.

This chain connects TRBV12-3 or TRBV12-4 to TRBJ2-7; no clear D gene. There are 12 residues in the CDR3. V lost 6 bases and J 2 bases, leaving 8 bases between the germline ends. The CDR3 region has the DNA TGTGCCAGCAGCCGCCTCCCCTACGAGCAGTACTTC. Translating it yields CASSRLPYEQYF.

This clonotype was picked up many times. The chain links TRBV15 to TRBJ1-6, with D perhaps matching TRBD1 (5 bases). Looked up from germline, CDR1 is LNHNV and CDR2 is YYDKDF (reference sequence). V gave up 1 base and J gave up 7 bases, with 11 bases separating them. The CDR3 totals 15 residues. CDR3 sequence reads: CATSRVRGWNSPLHF. DNA of the CDR3: TGTGCCACCAGCAGAGTTAGGGGTTGGAATTCACCCCTCCACTTT.

Note on this clonotype: This clone may be a read error of a much larger clone one base away. This chain uses TRBV7-2 with TRBJ2-7, with 11 positions matching TRBD2. CDR3 length: 20 residues. The germline V gene has CDR1 SGHTA and CDR2 FQGNSA. The junction had 16 bases not matched to a gene; V was cut back by 1 base and J by 2 bases. DNA of the CDR3: TGTGCCAGCAGCTTAGAGGCGGGACTAGCGGAGGAGGAGCACACCTACGAGCAGTACTTC. Translated: CASSLEAGLAEEEHTYEQYF. Full variable domain (missing parts from reference TRBV7-2 and TRBJ2-7): GAGVSQSPSNKVTEKGKDVELRCDPISGHTALYWYRQSLGQGLEFLIYFQGNSAPDKSGLPSDRFSAERTGGSVSTLTIQRTQQEDSAVYLCASSLEAGLAEEEHTYEQYFGPGTRLTVT.

This clonotype was counted only a few times. V usage is TRBV6-1 and J usage is TRBJ1-5; the match to TRBD1 covers 7 bases. The germline gives CDR1 MNHNS, CDR2 SASEGT. J gave up 4 bases and V 5 bases, and 11 bases lay outside the gene matches. The CDR3 is 16 amino acids. This CDR3 reads CASSQASTGRNQPQHF. In DNA form, the CDR3 reads TGTGCCAGCAGTCAGGCATCGACAGGGAGAAATCAGCCCCAGCATTTT.

The chain links TRBV20-1 to TRBJ2-7; TRBD2 agrees at 12 bases. This CDR3 has 15 amino acids. CDR1 and CDR2 from the germline V gene are DFQATT and SNEGSKA (reference sequence). V lost 1 base and J lost 7; bases outside the gene matches: 8. CDR3: CSARAGTSGFLEQYF. DNA of the CDR3: TGCAGTGCTAGAGCCGGGACTAGCGGGTTTCTGGAGCAGTACTTC.

The chain carries TRBV19 and TRBJ2-6, with a possible D match to TRBD2 (7 bases). CDR3 size: 16 residues. Trimming stripped 6 bases from V and 0 bases from J, with 12 bases between. From germline, CDR1 is LNHDA and CDR2 SQIVND (reference sequence). The CDR3: CASSRGADSGANVLTF. Written as DNA, the CDR3 is TGTGCCAGTAGCCGGGGGGCCGACTCTGGGGCCAACGTCCTGACTTTC.

There are many counts of this clonotype. J is TRBJ1-2 and V is TRBV12-3 or TRBV12-4, with D uncertain. The V end was cut by 6 bases, the J end by 2 bases, with 16 bases between. CDR3 length: 15 residues. DNA of the CDR3: TGTGCCAGCAGCCCCACCCCCCCGGCGAACTATGGCTACACCTTC. Encoded protein: CASSPTPPANYGYTF.

This clonotype was counted a few times. V usage is TRBV5-1 and J usage is TRBJ2-7, with 7 positions matching TRBD2. Germline CDR1 reads SGHRS; CDR2 reads YFSETQ. The V and J ends lost 2 bases and 4 bases, in that order; junction bases with no gene match: 6. The CDR3 covers 14 residues. The CDR3 DNA reads TGCGCCAGCAGCTTTGCTAGCGGAGTGTACGAGCAGTACTTC. Translated: CASSFASGVYEQYF.

The V call is TRBV6-1, the J call TRBJ2-2, with D unclear. In germline, CDR1 is MNHNS, CDR2 SASEGT. Trimming removed 8 bases from V and 0 bases from J, with 7 bases in between. CDR3 length: 13 amino acids. The DNA of the CDR3 is TGTGCCAGCGAGATAGCGAACACCGGGGAGCTGTTTTTT. Amino acid sequence: CASEIANTGELFF.

This clonotype has just a few counts. V is TRBV5-6 and J is TRBJ1-1; D is possibly TRBD1 (5 bases). Germline V gene data show CDR1 as SGHDT and CDR2 as YYEEEE. There are 14 residues in the CDR3. V shed 0 bases and J shed 4 bases, with 10 bases lying between them. The CDR3 sequence is CASSLGQWSTEAFF. CDR3 nucleotide sequence: TGTGCCAGCAGCTTGGGACAGTGGTCCACTGAAGCTTTCTTT.

This chain uses TRBV20-1 with TRBJ1-1, with a weak D call TRBD1 (5 bases). The CDR3 has 15 residues. V gave up 2 bases and J gave up 2 bases, with 15 bases separating them. Germline V lookup: CDR1 DFQATT, CDR2 SNEGSKA (reference sequence). The CDR3 DNA follows: TGCAGTGCTAGAATGCAGGGAGGAGTAAACACTGAAGCTTTCTTT. The encoded protein is CSARMQGGVNTEAFF.

This clonotype was seen only a few times. V usage is TRBV19 and J usage is TRBJ2-5; D may match TRBD1 or TRBD2 (5 bases each). V lost 1 base to trimming and J lost 7 bases, with 13 bases between them. The length of the CDR3 is 14 residues. Germline values: CDR1 LNHDA, CDR2 SQIVND (reference sequence). The CDR3: CASSIGDHAGTQYF. In nucleotides, the CDR3 is TGTGCCAGTAGTATAGGGGACCACGCGGGGACCCAGTACTTC. Complete variable domain (other parts from reference TRBV19 and TRBJ2-5): DGGITQSPKYLFRKEGQNVTLSCEQNLNHDAMYWYRQDPGQGLRLIYYSQIVNDFQKGDIAEGYSVSREKKESFPLTVTSAQKNPTAFYLCASSIGDHAGTQYFGPGTRLLVL.

This clonotype has ten or more counts. The chain couples TRBV20-1 to TRBJ2-6; D gene uncertain. Trimming cost V 5 bases and J 0 bases, with 5 bases left between them. Per the germline V gene, CDR1 is DFQATT and CDR2 is SNEGSKA (reference sequence). This CDR3 region has 13 residues. CDR3 DNA: TGCAGTGCTCCGGCCTCTGGGGCCAACGTCCTGACTTTC. Its protein is CSAPASGANVLTF.

This clonotype was seen many times. This chain connects TRBV13 to TRBJ2-5; TRBD1 or TRBD2 may be the D gene (5 bases each). V lost 3 bases and J lost 2, with 10 bases in between. This CDR3 spans 14 amino acids. Per germline, CDR1 PRHDT and CDR2 FYEKMQ (reference sequence). CDR3 nucleotides: TGTGCCAGCAGCTTTAGGGGACCTCAAGAGACCCAGTACTTC. This translates into CASSFRGPQETQYF.

About this clonotype: A much more abundant neighbour one base away suggests this may be a read error. It is unclear where the CDR3 begins or ends on the DNA, so no DNA is shown, and the CDR3 is as TCRdb lists it. V is TRBV20-1 and J is TRBJ1-2; the table's TRBD1 call for D was not verified on the DNA. The CDR3 spans 13 amino acids, including both terminal residues. Germline-derived CDR1 and CDR2 are DFQATT and SNEGSKA (reference sequence). The CDR3 region is CSARNQGHYGCTF.

The V and J genes are TRBV20-1 and TRBJ2-7; D is ambiguous. Germline CDR1 and CDR2: DFQATT and SNEGSKA (reference sequence). The V and J ends lost 0 bases and 2 bases respectively, with 17 bases between them. The CDR3 has 16 residues. CDR3 coding DNA: TGCAGTGCTAGAGATCTAATCGCACTGAGGACCTACGAGCAGTACTTC. The encoded protein is CSARDLIALRTYEQYF.

The V call is TRBV7-2, the J call TRBJ2-7; D is possibly TRBD1 (6 bases). The V end lost 5 bases, the J end lost 5 bases, and 16 bases lay between the germline ends. The CDR3 length is 14 residues. CDR1 is SGHTA, CDR2 FQGNSA, per germline. This chain's CDR3 is CASSPYRAVHEQYF. CDR3 DNA sequence: TGTGCCAGCAGCCCATACAGGGCGGTCCACGAGCAGTACTTC.

This sequence joins TRBV7-2 and TRBJ2-1; 8 nucleotides line up with TRBD1. CDR3 length: 17 amino acids. V was pared by 1 base and J by 1 base, with 6 bases of the junction left unmatched. Germline V gene data show CDR1 as SGHTA and CDR2 as FQGNSA. The CDR3: CASSLGYRGVSYNEQFF. In DNA, the CDR3 is TGTGCCAGCAGCTTAGGGTACAGGGGGGTATCCTACAATGAGCAGTTCTTC.

The chain has TRBV19 and TRBJ1-1, with D perhaps matching TRBD1 (6 bases). Per the germline V gene, CDR1 is LNHDA and CDR2 is SQIVND (reference sequence). Trimming pared 6 bases from V and 1 base from J, leaving 12 bases between. The CDR3 totals 14 residues. In DNA form, the CDR3 reads TGTGCCAGTAGGTTAGGGGGACCGAACACTGAAGCTTTCTTT. This encodes CASRLGGPNTEAFF.

The table lists this clonotype with a count of one. The V gene is TRBV3-1, the J gene TRBJ1-1; D is undetermined. The CDR3 has 14 residues. Germline V gene sequence: CDR1 LGHDT, CDR2 YNNKEL (reference sequence). V lost 3 bases to trimming and J lost 4 bases, with 12 bases between them. CDR3 loop: CASSQGSGVTEAFF. CDR3 DNA: TGTGCCAGCAGCCAGGGAAGTGGGGTCACTGAAGCTTTCTTT.

This clonotype appeared many times. The chain is built from TRBV6-1 and TRBJ1-6; D ambiguous. From germline, CDR1 is MNHNS and CDR2 SASEGT. This CDR3 is 13 amino acids long. The V and J ends lost 2 bases and 14 bases respectively, with 13 bases between them. Here the CDR3 DNA reads TGTGCCAGCAGTGAATTGGCGTCCACCACCCTCCACTTT. It yields the protein CASSELASTTLHF.

The genes are TRBV2 and TRBJ1-4, with no clear D. This CDR3 spans 13 amino acids. CDR1 and CDR2 (germline): SNHLY, FYNNEI. V was shortened by 6 bases and J by 8 bases, with 13 bases between the two germline ends. CDR3 in DNA: TGTGCCAGCAGCCCCTCCGTTGGGGAAAAACTGTTTTTT. Its translation is CASSPSVGEKLFF.

V and J are TRBV30 and TRBJ2-4, with a possible D match to TRBD1 (5 bases). There are 16 residues in the CDR3. V lost 0 bases and J lost 2, with 14 bases in between. Germline loops: CDR1 GTSNPN, CDR2 SVGIG (reference sequence). The CDR3 bases are TGTGCCTGGAGTGTATATCAGGGAATTACCAAAAACATTCAGTACTTC. Translated, it gives CAWSVYQGITKNIQYF.

This clonotype was recorded at least ten times. V usage is TRBV18 and J usage is TRBJ1-1; D might be TRBD1 (6 bases). CDR1 is KGHSH and CDR2 is LQKENI in the germline V gene. Trimming shortened V by 8 bases and J by 1 base, and 11 bases separated the two germline ends. CDR3 length: 13 residues. The CDR3 coding sequence is TGTGCCAGCAGTCCGACAGGGAACACTGAAGCTTTCTTT. Its translation: CASSPTGNTEAFF.

Of note for this clonotype: A far larger clone lies a single base away; this is likely a read error. The rearrangement links TRBV6-1 to TRBJ1-4; unclear D gene. The V gene's germline CDR1 is MNHNS and CDR2 SASEGT. The CDR3 sequence is 15 residues long. The CDR3 sequence: CASSHRDQPNEKLLF. The CDR3 DNA reads as TGTGCCAGCAGCCATCGGGATCAACCGAATGAAAAACTGCTTTTT.

The chain uses TRBV5-1 and TRBJ2-7; no reliable D call. Germline V gene sequence: CDR1 SGHRS, CDR2 YFSETQ. The CDR3 is 15 amino acids. V lost 0 bases and J 3 bases, leaving 13 bases between the germline ends. The CDR3: CASSLASSEVYEQYF. The CDR3, as DNA: TGCGCCAGCAGCTTGGCTTCGTCCGAGGTCTACGAGCAGTACTTC. Combining the CDR3 with reference TRBV5-1 and TRBJ2-7 gives the whole variable domain KAGVTQTPRYLIKTRGQQVTLSCSPISGHRSVSWYQQTPGQGLQFLFEYFSETQRNKGNFPGRFSGRQFSNSRSEMNVSTLELGDSALYLCASSLASSEVYEQYFGPGTRLTVT.

The chain has TRBV7-9 and TRBJ1-4; D is unclear. The CDR3 is made up of 15 amino acids. V lost 4 bases to trimming and J lost 1 base, with 10 bases between them. Germline V gene lookup returns CDR1 SEHNR and CDR2 FQNEAQ (reference sequence). CDR3 coding DNA: TGTGCCAGCAGCTCCCGAAACGGAACTAATGAAAAACTGTTTTTT. Translation: CASSSRNGTNEKLFF.

In its sample, this clonotype was seen many times. CDR3: CASSLDGTSGRSPYEQYF. CDR3 DNA sequence: TGCGCCAGCAGCTTGGACGGGACTAGCGGGAGGTCCCCCTACGAGCAGTACTTC. The J gene is TRBJ2-7, the V gene TRBV5-1; 15 bases match TRBD2. V trimming: 0 bases; J trimming: 2 bases; junction bases outside the gene matches: 6. From germline, CDR1 is SGHRS and CDR2 YFSETQ. The CDR3 sequence is 18 residues long.

This clonotype was picked up a small number of times. The chain recombines TRBV7-9 with TRBJ1-1; D gene unclear. The CDR3 loop spans 14 amino acids. The germline V gene has CDR1 SEHNR and CDR2 FQNEAQ (reference sequence). The V and J ends lost 1 base and 0 bases respectively, with 6 bases between them. CDR3 loop: CASSLELMNTEAFF. CDR3 nucleotides: TGTGCCAGCAGCTTAGAGCTTATGAACACTGAAGCTTTCTTT.

There are a few counts of this clonotype. This CDR3 is CAWSTGQNTEAFF. Here the CDR3 DNA reads TGTGCCTGGAGTACAGGACAGAACACTGAAGCTTTCTTT. The V and J genes are TRBV30 and TRBJ1-1, with D possibly matching TRBD1 (5 bases). Trimming removed 2 bases from V and 1 base from J, with 8 bases in between. Germline loops: CDR1 GTSNPN, CDR2 SVGIG (reference sequence). The CDR3 runs to 13 residues.

In this sample, this clonotype turned up many times. This chain links TRBV28 with TRBJ2-2; 13 nucleotides match TRBD2. CDR1 is MDHEN, CDR2 SYDVKM, per germline. The CDR3 consists of 17 residues. With 5 bases clipped from V and 5 bases from J, the junction kept 8 bases outside the gene matches. The DNA for the CDR3 is TGTGCCAGCAGTCCCGGACTAGCGGGAGAACTAACCGGGGAGCTGTTTTTT. This translates into CASSPGLAGELTGELFF.